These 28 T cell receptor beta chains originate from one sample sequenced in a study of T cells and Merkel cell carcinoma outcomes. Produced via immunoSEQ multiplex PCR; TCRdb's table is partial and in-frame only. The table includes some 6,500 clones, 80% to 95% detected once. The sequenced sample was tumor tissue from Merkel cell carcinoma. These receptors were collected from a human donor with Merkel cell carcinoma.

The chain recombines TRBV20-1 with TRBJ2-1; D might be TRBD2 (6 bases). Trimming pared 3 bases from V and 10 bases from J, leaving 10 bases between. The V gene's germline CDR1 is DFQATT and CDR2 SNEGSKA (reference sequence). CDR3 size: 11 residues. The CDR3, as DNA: TGCAGTGCTAGCCCGGCGGGAGAGCAGTTCTTC. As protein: CSASPAGEQFF.

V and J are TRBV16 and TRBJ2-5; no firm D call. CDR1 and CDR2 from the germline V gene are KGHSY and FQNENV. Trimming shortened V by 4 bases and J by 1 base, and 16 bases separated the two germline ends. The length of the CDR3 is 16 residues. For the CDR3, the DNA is TGTGCCAGCAGCCCACCAATCGCCAATCCCCAAGAGACCCAGTACTTC. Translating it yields CASSPPIANPQETQYF. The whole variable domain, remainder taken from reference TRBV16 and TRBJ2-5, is GEEVAQTPKHLVRGEGQKAKLYCAPIKGHSYVFWYQQVLKNEFKFLISFQNENVFDETGMPKERFSAKCLPNSPCSLEIQATKLEDSAVYFCASSPPIANPQETQYFGPGTRLLVL.

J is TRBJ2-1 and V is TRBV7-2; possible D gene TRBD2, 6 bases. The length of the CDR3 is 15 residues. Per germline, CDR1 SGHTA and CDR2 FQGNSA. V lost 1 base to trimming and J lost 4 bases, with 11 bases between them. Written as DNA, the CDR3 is TGTGCCAGCAGCTTAGTCGGGGCGGGGTACAATGAGCAGTTCTTC. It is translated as CASSLVGAGYNEQFF.

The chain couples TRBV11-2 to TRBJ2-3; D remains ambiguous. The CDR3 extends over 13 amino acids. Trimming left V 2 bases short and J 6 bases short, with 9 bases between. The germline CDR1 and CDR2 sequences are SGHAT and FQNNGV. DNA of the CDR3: TGTGCCAGCAGCTTAACCCTGCGGGATACGCAGTATTTT. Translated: CASSLTLRDTQYF.

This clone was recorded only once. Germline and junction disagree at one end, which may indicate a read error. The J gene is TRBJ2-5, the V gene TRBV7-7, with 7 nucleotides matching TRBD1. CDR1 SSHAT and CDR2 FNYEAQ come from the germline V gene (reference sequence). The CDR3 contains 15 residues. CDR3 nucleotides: TGTGCTAGCAGCTTAGCGCGAGGCCCCGGACAGGCCCAGTACTTC. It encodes CASSLARGPGQAQYF. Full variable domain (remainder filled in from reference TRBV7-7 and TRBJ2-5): GAGVSQSPRYKVTKRGQDVTLRCDPISSHATLYWYQQALGQGPEFLTYFNYEAQPDKSGLPSDRFSAERPEGSISTLTIQRTEQRDSAMYRCASSLARGPGQAQYFGPGTRLLVL.

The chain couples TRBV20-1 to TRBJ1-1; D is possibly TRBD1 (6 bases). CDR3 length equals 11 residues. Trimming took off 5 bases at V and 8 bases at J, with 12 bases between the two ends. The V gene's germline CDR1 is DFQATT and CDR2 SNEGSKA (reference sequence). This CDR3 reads CSAVRTVEAFF. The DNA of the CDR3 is TGCAGTGCTGTTAGGACAGTCGAAGCTTTCTTT.

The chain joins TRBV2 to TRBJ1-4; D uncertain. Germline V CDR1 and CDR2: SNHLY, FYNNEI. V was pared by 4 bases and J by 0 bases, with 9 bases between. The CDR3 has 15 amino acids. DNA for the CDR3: TGTGCCAGCAGTGTCGGCCCTGCAACTAATGAAAAACTGTTTTTT. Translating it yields CASSVGPATNEKLFF.

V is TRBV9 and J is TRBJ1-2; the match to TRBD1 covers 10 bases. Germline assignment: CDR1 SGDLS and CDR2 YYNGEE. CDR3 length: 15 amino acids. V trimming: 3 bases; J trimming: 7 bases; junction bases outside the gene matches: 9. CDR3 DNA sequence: TGTGCCAGCAGCGCGGACCGGGACAGGGGTCTTGGCTACACCTTC. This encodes CASSADRDRGLGYTF.

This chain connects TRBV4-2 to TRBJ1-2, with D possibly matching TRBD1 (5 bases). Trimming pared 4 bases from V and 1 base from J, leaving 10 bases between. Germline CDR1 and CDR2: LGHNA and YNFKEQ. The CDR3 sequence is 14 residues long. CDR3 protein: CASSPAGGNYGYTF. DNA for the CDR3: TGTGCCAGCAGCCCTGCGGGGGGTAACTATGGCTACACCTTC.

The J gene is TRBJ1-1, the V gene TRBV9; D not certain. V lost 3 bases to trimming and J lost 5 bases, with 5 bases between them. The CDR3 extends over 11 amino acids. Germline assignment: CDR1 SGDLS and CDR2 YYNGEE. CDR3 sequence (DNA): TGTGCCAGCAGCGCAGATACTGAAGCTTTCTTT. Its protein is CASSADTEAFF.

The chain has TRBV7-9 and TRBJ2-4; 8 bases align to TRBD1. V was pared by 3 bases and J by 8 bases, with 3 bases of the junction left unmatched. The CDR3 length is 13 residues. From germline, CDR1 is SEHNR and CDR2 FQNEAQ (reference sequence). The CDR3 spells CASSLDRDDIQYF. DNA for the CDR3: TGTGCCAGCAGCTTGGACAGGGACGACATTCAGTACTTC.

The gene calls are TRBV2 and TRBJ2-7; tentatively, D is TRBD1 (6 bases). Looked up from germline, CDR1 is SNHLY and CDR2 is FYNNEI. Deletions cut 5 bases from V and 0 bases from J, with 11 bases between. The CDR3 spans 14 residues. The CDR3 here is CASSRQESSYEQYF. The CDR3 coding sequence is TGTGCCAGCAGTCGACAGGAGAGCTCCTACGAGCAGTACTTC.

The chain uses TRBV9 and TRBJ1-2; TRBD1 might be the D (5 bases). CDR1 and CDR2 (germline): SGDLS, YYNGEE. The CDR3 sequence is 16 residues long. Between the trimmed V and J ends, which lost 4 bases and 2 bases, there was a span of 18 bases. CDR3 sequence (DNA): TGTGCCAGCAGCCTTAGTGGTTCGAGACAGAACTATGGCTACACCTTC. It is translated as CASSLSGSRQNYGYTF.

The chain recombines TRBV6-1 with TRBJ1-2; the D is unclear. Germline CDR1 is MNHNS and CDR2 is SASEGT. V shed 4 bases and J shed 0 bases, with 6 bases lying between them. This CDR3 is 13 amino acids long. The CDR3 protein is CASSVTTNYGYTF. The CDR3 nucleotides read TGTGCCAGCAGTGTTACAACTAACTATGGCTACACCTTC.

The chain's CDR3 is CASSLDHGTYGYTF. CDR3 in DNA: TGCGCCAGCAGCTTGGATCACGGAACATATGGCTACACCTTC. V gene TRBV5-1 combines with J gene TRBJ1-2; D gene ambiguous. Germline lookup yields CDR1 SGHRS and CDR2 YFSETQ. CDR3 length equals 14 residues. V was clipped by 0 bases and J by 5 bases, with 11 bases between them.

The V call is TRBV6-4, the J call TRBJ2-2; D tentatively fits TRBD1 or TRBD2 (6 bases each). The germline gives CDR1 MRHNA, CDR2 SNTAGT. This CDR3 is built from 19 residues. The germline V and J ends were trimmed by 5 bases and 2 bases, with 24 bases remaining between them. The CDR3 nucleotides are TGTGCCAGCAGTCAAGAGGGGGGTATAGTATCGGGCAACACCGGGGAGCTGTTTTTT. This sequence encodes CASSQEGGIVSGNTGELFF.

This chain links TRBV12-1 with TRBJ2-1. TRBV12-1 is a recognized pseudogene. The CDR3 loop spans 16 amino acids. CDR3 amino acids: CASSSGTASSYNEQFF. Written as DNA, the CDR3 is TGTGCCAGCAGCTCAGGGACGGCGAGCTCCTACAATGAGCAGTTCTTC.

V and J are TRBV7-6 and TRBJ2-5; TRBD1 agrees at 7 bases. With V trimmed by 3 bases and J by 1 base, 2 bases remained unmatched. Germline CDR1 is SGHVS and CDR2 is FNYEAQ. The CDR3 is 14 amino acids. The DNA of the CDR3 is TGTGCCAGCAGCTTCGACAGGGCCCAAGAGACCCAGTACTTC. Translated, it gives CASSFDRAQETQYF.

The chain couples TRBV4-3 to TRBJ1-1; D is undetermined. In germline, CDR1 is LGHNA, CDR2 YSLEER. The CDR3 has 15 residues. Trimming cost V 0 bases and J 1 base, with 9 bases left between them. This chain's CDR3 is CASSQEGVTNTEAFF. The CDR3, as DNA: TGCGCCAGCAGCCAAGAGGGCGTAACGAACACTGAAGCTTTCTTT.

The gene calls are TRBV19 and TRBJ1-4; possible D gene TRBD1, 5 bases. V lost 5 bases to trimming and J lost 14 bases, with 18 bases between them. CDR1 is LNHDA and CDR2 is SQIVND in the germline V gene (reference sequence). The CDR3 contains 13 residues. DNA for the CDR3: TGTGCCAGTAGTGCCATCCCTAGGGGTCGCCTGTTTTTT. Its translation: CASSAIPRGRLFF.

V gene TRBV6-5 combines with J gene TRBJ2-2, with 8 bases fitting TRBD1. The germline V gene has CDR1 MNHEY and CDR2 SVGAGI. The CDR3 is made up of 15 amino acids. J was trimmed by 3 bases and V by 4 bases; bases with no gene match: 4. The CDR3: CASSSGQGDTGELFF. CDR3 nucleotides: TGTGCCAGCAGTTCAGGACAGGGTGACACCGGGGAGCTGTTTTTT.

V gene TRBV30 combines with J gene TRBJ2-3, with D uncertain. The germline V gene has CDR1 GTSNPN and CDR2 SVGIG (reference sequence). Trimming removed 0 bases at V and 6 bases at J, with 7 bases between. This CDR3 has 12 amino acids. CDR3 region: CAWSVVLDTQYF. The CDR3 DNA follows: TGTGCCTGGAGTGTGGTACTGGATACGCAGTATTTT.

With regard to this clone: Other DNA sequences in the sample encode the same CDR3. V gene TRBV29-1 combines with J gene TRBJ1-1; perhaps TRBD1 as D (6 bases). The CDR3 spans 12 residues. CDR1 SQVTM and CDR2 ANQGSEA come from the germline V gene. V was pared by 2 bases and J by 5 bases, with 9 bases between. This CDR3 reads CSVERGGTEAFF. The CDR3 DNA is TGCAGCGTTGAAAGGGGGGGGACTGAAGCTTTCTTT.

CDR3 sequence reads: CASSVGTSGGARADTQYF. The CDR3 bases are TGTGCCAGCAGCGTAGGGACTAGCGGGGGGGCCAGGGCAGATACGCAGTATTTT. The genes are TRBV9 and TRBJ2-3, with 15 bases matching TRBD2. V was clipped by 0 bases and J by 4 bases; unmatched bases: 6. The germline V gene has CDR1 SGDLS and CDR2 YYNGEE. This CDR3 has 18 residues.

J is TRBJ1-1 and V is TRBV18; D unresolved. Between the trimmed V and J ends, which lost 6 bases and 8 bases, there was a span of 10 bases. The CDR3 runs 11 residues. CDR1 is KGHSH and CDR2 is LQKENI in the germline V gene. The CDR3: CASSAGREAFF. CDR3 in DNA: TGTGCCAGCTCCGCGGGCAGGGAAGCTTTCTTT. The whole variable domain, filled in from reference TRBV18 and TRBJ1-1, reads NAGVMQNPRHLVRRRGQEARLRCSPMKGHSHVYWYRQLPEEGLKFMVYLQKENIIDESGMPKERFSAEFPKEGPSILRIQQVVRGDSAAYFCASSAGREAFFGQGTRLTVV.

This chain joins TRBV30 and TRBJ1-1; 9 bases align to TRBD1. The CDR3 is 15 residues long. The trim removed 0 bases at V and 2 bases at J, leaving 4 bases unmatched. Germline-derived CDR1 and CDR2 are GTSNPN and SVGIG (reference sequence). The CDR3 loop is CAWSVWDRVNTEAFF. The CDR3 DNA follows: TGTGCCTGGAGTGTATGGGACAGGGTTAACACTGAAGCTTTCTTT.

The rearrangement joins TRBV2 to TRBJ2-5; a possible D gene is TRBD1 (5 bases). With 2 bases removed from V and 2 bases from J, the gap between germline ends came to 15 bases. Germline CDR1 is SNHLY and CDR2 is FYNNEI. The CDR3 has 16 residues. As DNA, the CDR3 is TGTGCCAGCAGTGAATCTACGTGGGGCAGGCAAGAGACCCAGTACTTC. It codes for CASSESTWGRQETQYF.

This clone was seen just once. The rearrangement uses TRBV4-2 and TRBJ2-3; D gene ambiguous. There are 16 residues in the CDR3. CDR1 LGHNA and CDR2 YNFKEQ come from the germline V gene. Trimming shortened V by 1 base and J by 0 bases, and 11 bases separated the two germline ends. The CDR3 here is CASSQGTVRSTDTQYF. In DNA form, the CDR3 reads TGTGCCAGCAGCCAAGGGACGGTAAGAAGCACAGATACGCAGTATTTT.